This is a list of T cell receptor beta chains from one sample in a study of T-cell reconstitution after alpha-beta-depleted transplantation in children. Each CDR3 protein gets one entry after TCRdb re-called the PCR reads with MiXCR. The sample has 70,000 to 95,000 distinct CDR3 sequences; less than 20% are singletons. Specimen: PBMCs, mostly from graft donor cells, collected 180 days after TCRalphabeta/CD19-depleted stem cell transplant. The receptor set was obtained from a male patient under 10 years old who had a stem cell transplant for acute lymphoblastic leukemia, so the T cells may come from the graft donor. Both conserved end residues are part of each CDR3. The D gene is left open where the match is weak. Only some rows state a clone size, as once, few, many or a class for expanded clones.

clone_size | j_call | d_call | v_call | cdr3_nt | cdr3_aa
NA | TRBJ2-2 | TRBD1 | TRBV6-2/TRBV6-3 | TGTGCCAGCAGTGCCCAGGGGGCGCCCGGGGAGCTGTTTTTT | CASSAQGAPGELFF
NA | TRBJ2-6 | NA | TRBV7-9 | TGTGCCAGCAGCTTCGTCTCTGGGGCCAACGTCCTGACTTTC | CASSFVSGANVLTF
few | TRBJ2-2 | NA | TRBV4-2 | TGTGCCAGCAGCCGCGAGCAACCGAACACCGGGGAGCTGTTTTTT | CASSREQPNTGELFF
few | TRBJ2-7 | TRBD1 | TRBV5-1 | TGCGCCAGCAGCTTGGACAGGGGTTTTGGGGACGAGCAGTACTTC | CASSLDRGFGDEQYF
NA | TRBJ2-2 | TRBD1 | TRBV9 | TGTGCCAGCAGCGCCAGGGGGCGCTTGACGAACACCGGGGAGCTGTTTTTT | CASSARGRLTNTGELFF
few | TRBJ2-1 | TRBD2 | TRBV4-2 | TGTGCCAGCAGCCCTTCGACTAGCGGGGGGTTTTACAATGAGCAGTTCTTC | CASSPSTSGGFYNEQFF
many | TRBJ1-1 | NA | TRBV12-3/TRBV12-4 | TGTGCCAGCAGCCGGGACCAGAACACTGAAGCTTTCTTT | CASSRDQNTEAFF
NA | TRBJ2-7 | TRBD1 | TRBV6-2/TRBV6-3 | TGTGCCAGCAGTTACTCGATGAGGGGACAGGCCTACGAGCAGTACTTC | CASSYSMRGQAYEQYF
few | TRBJ1-2 | TRBD1 | TRBV5-1 | TGCGCCAGCAGCACTGACGGACAGGGCTATGGCTACACCTTC | CASSTDGQGYGYTF
few | TRBJ2-3 | TRBD2 | TRBV5-1 | TGCGCCAGCAGCCGACTAGCGGGGGGCACAGATACGCAGTATTTT | CASSRLAGGTDTQYF
few | TRBJ1-1 | NA | TRBV6-5 | TGTGCCAGCAGTTACTCGATTCGGGATCCACCTAGACCCGCTTTCTTT | CASSYSIRDPPRPAFF
NA | TRBJ1-2 | TRBD1 | TRBV5-1 | TGCGCCAGCAGCGAACAGGGGGGCTATGGCTACACCTTC | CASSEQGGYGYTF
many | TRBJ1-6 | NA | TRBV12-3/TRBV12-4 | TGTGCCAGCAGTTTATCCGAGGGATTAGAGAATTCACCCCTCCACTTT | CASSLSEGLENSPLHF